The 27 T cell receptor beta chains below all came from one sample that was sequenced in a study of cytomegalovirus exposure and HLA in healthy donors. It was with 60 Vbeta and 13 Jbeta primers that the PCR ran. Sequencing used immunoSEQ multiplex PCR; TCRdb keeps in-frame clones, though not all of them. The data hold 170,000 or so clones, with roughly 80% observed a single time. The sequencing sample was made of PBMCs. The receptors were sampled from a man between 18 and 29 years old in good health and CMV-seronegative.

The rearrangement joins TRBV5-1 to TRBJ1-1; perhaps TRBD1 as D (5 bases). Trimming shortened V by 5 bases and J by 0 bases, and 23 bases separated the two germline ends. CDR3 length: 18 amino acids. The germline gives CDR1 SGHRS, CDR2 YFSETQ. CDR3 coding DNA: TGCGCCAGCAGGGTGGAACAGGCCGGTAGGGTACTGAACACTGAAGCTTTCTTT. This codes for CASRVEQAGRVLNTEAFF.

The chain is built from TRBV7-2 and TRBJ2-5; tentative D call: TRBD2 (5 bases). The V gene lost 5 bases and the J gene lost 0 bases, with 19 bases spanning the gap. The V gene's germline CDR1 is SGHTA and CDR2 FQGNSA. CDR3 length: 17 residues. The CDR3 DNA is TGTGCCAGCAGCCCAGGACTGCGCAGCGAGTACCAAGAGACCCAGTACTTC. It translates to CASSPGLRSEYQETQYF.

As for this clone: Distinct nucleotide sequences in the sample also encode this CDR3. V and J are TRBV5-1 and TRBJ1-6, with D unresolved. Trimming shortened V by 0 bases and J by 9 bases, and 13 bases separated the two germline ends. The germline CDR1 and CDR2 sequences are SGHRS and YFSETQ. The CDR3 length is 15 residues. CDR3 sequence: CASSLGSQRSSPLHF. The CDR3 DNA is TGCGCCAGCAGCTTGGGTTCCCAACGGAGTTCACCCCTCCACTTT.

Comment on this clone: The junction and the germline gene differ at one end; a read error may be behind it. V and J are TRBV7-9 and TRBJ1-2, with 8 bases identical to TRBD1. The CDR3 runs to 17 residues. Germline loops: CDR1 SEHNR, CDR2 FQNEAQ (reference sequence). CDR3 protein: CSSSGAGTGRTGYGYTF. CDR3 coding DNA: TGTTCCAGCAGCGGAGCCGGGACAGGCCGTACGGGGTATGGCTACACCTTC. Complete variable domain (other parts from reference TRBV7-9 and TRBJ1-2): DTGVSQNPRHKITKRGQNVTFRCDPISEHNRLYWYRQTLGQGPEFLTYFQNEAQLEKSRLLSDRFSAERPKGSFSTLEIQRTEQGDSAMYLCSSSGAGTGRTGYGYTFGSGTRLTVV.

The rearrangement joins TRBV7-2 to TRBJ2-7, with 12 bases fitting TRBD2. Germline V lookup: CDR1 SGHTA, CDR2 FQGNSA. V trimming: 5 bases; J trimming: 7 bases; junction bases outside the gene matches: 9. The CDR3 loop spans 15 amino acids. The DNA for the CDR3 is TGTGCCAGCAGCCCTACCCTAGCGGGAGGGCGGGAGCAGTACTTC. As protein: CASSPTLAGGREQYF.

The chain combines TRBV7-2 with TRBJ2-3; a possible D gene is TRBD1 (5 bases). This CDR3 spans 15 amino acids. The V end lost 2 bases, the J end lost 0 bases, and 9 bases lay between the germline ends. CDR1 SGHTA and CDR2 FQGNSA come from the germline V gene. CDR3: CASSLRGMSTDTQYF. CDR3 coding DNA: TGTGCCAGCAGCTTAAGGGGTATGAGCACAGATACGCAGTATTTT.

This chain uses TRBV19 with TRBJ2-3; 9 bases line up with TRBD2. J was trimmed by 5 bases and V by 5 bases; bases with no gene match: 17. Germline loops: CDR1 LNHDA, CDR2 SQIVND (reference sequence). The CDR3 sequence is 18 residues long. This CDR3 reads CASSSDGTSPTHGDTQYF. CDR3 DNA sequence: TGTGCCAGTAGTTCCGACGGGACTAGCCCAACACACGGAGATACGCAGTATTTT.

This clone was seen a single time. The CDR3 coding sequence is TGTGCCAGTAGTATAGTAATACTAGCGGGAAATCCGAAAAACATTCAGTACTTC. This translates into CASSIVILAGNPKNIQYF. The rearrangement links TRBV19 to TRBJ2-4; 10 nucleotides agree with TRBD2. The V gene's germline CDR1 is LNHDA and CDR2 SQIVND (reference sequence). CDR3 length: 18 amino acids. The V gene end was trimmed by 1 base and the J gene end by 4 bases; junction bases not matched to a gene: 10.

The gene calls are TRBV6-1 and TRBJ2-7, with D maybe TRBD1 (6 bases). Germline V gene data show CDR1 as MNHNS and CDR2 as SASEGT. V was shortened by 3 bases and J by 0 bases, with 27 bases between the two germline ends. The CDR3 loop spans 20 amino acids. The CDR3 sequence: CASSDLEQGKGDSSSYEQYF. The CDR3 DNA follows: TGTGCCAGCAGTGATTTGGAACAGGGTAAGGGCGACAGTAGCTCCTACGAGCAGTACTTC.

On this clone: The sample has other DNA sequences that encode this CDR3 too. J is TRBJ1-4 and V is TRBV9, with TRBD1 as a possible D gene (5 bases). V was pared by 0 bases and J by 0 bases, with 6 bases between. The CDR3 spans 15 residues. CDR1 is SGDLS and CDR2 is YYNGEE in the germline V gene. DNA for the CDR3: TGTGCCAGCAGCGTAGGGGGGGCAACTAATGAAAAACTGTTTTTT. This translates into CASSVGGATNEKLFF. The full variable domain, its missing parts supplied by reference TRBV9 and TRBJ1-4, is DSGVTQTPKHLITATGQRVTLRCSPRSGDLSVYWYQQSLDQGLQFLIQYYNGEERAKGNILERFSAQQFPDLHSELNLSSLELGDSALYFCASSVGGATNEKLFFGSGTQLSVL.

Concerning this clone itself: At one boundary the junction diverges from the germline segment, which might be a read error. The chain employs TRBV4-2 and TRBJ1-1; D uncertain. CDR1 and CDR2 (germline): LGHNA, YNFKEQ. This CDR3 contains 12 residues. The CDR3 protein is CVSSPMNTEAFF. The DNA for the CDR3 is TGTGTCAGCAGCCCCATGAACACTGAAGCTTTCTTT.

This chain joins TRBV19 and TRBJ2-3; the D gene is possibly TRBD2 (6 bases). V lost 2 bases to trimming and J lost 0 bases, with 6 bases between them. The CDR3 consists of 14 residues. CDR1 and CDR2 from the germline V gene are LNHDA and SQIVND (reference sequence). The DNA of the CDR3 is TGTGCCAGTAGTATAAGCGGGAGCACAGATACGCAGTATTTT. As protein: CASSISGSTDTQYF.

This sequence joins TRBV28 and TRBJ1-2; 7 positions agree with TRBD1. The CDR3 covers 14 residues. The V and J ends lost 6 bases and 4 bases, in that order; junction bases with no gene match: 8. Germline V gene sequence: CDR1 MDHEN, CDR2 SYDVKM. CDR3 DNA: TGTGCCAGCAGCCGCACAGGGGTTGGCTATGGCTACACCTTC. Amino acids: CASSRTGVGYGYTF.

The CDR3 DNA sequence: TGTGCCAGTAGTAATGTGGCAACCGGGAATGAAAAACTGTTTTTT. Translated, it gives CASSNVATGNEKLFF. J is TRBJ1-4 and V is TRBV19; no firm D call. V was trimmed by 4 bases and J by 5 bases, leaving 14 bases between them. The germline V gene encodes CDR1 LNHDA and CDR2 SQIVND (reference sequence). This CDR3 has 15 amino acids.

The chain employs TRBV12-5 and TRBJ1-5; D is possibly TRBD1 (6 bases). The germline V and J ends were trimmed by 5 bases and 6 bases, with 11 bases remaining between them. CDR3 length equals 13 residues. Germline V CDR1 and CDR2: LGHNT, FRNRAP. CDR3 in DNA: TGTGCTAGTGGTCTGGGGGCCTCTCAGCCCCAGCATTTT. Its translation is CASGLGASQPQHF.

The V and J genes are TRBV18 and TRBJ1-3; D possibly corresponds to TRBD1 (5 bases). Germline values: CDR1 KGHSH, CDR2 LQKENI. V was cut by 2 bases and J by 0 bases, with 14 bases left in between. The CDR3 has 17 residues. This CDR3 reads CASSPKGALSSGNTIYF. In nucleotides, the CDR3 is TGTGCCAGCTCACCAAAAGGGGCCCTAAGCTCTGGAAACACCATATATTTT.

The chain couples TRBV19 to TRBJ1-1, with a possible D match to TRBD1 (5 bases). CDR3 size: 15 residues. Looked up from germline, CDR1 is LNHDA and CDR2 is SQIVND (reference sequence). V shed 6 bases and J shed 6 bases, with 20 bases lying between them. As DNA, the CDR3 is TGTGCCAGTAGCCCCAGAGGACGGGGGGGTCCTGAAGCTTTCTTT. Its protein is CASSPRGRGGPEAFF.

CDR3 amino acids: CASKAGGPGGGDTQYF. The CDR3, as DNA: TGTGCCAGTAAAGCGGGAGGGCCTGGGGGCGGAGATACGCAGTATTTT. The genes are TRBV19 and TRBJ2-3; TRBD2 aligns across 10 bases. In germline, CDR1 is LNHDA, CDR2 SQIVND (reference sequence). V was pared by 7 bases and J by 5 bases, with 12 bases of the junction left unmatched. There are 16 residues in the CDR3.

The chain links TRBV6-6 to TRBJ2-1, with 7 bases that match TRBD1. V shed 7 bases, J shed 5 bases, and the junction held 8 bases outside the gene matches. The germline V gene encodes CDR1 MNHNY and CDR2 SVGAGI (reference sequence). This CDR3 has 14 residues. The CDR3 bases are TGTGCCAGCAAACGGCCAGGGGGTCACAATGAGCAGTTCTTC. Encoded protein: CASKRPGGHNEQFF.

V usage is TRBV5-1 and J usage is TRBJ1-1; TRBD1 matches at 10 bases. Germline CDR1 reads SGHRS; CDR2 reads YFSETQ. The J segment lost 0 bases and the V segment lost 3 bases, leaving 5 bases of the junction unmatched. The CDR3 has 16 amino acids. The CDR3 DNA reads TGCGCCAGCAGCTGGGGACAGGGGCGTCTGAACACTGAAGCTTTCTTT. Encoded protein: CASSWGQGRLNTEAFF.

The chain combines TRBV28 with TRBJ2-7, with 8 nucleotides matching TRBD2. CDR3 size: 14 residues. Trimming took 3 bases from V and 2 from J; bases not matched to a gene: 3. The germline V gene has CDR1 MDHEN and CDR2 SYDVKM. The CDR3 loop is CASSFNSGTYEQYF. The CDR3 bases are TGTGCCAGCAGTTTTAATAGCGGGACCTACGAGCAGTACTTC.

The rearrangement links TRBV10-3 to TRBJ1-6; the D gene is possibly TRBD1 (5 bases). CDR1 is ENHRY and CDR2 is SYGVKD in the germline V gene. Trimming removed 3 bases at V and 9 bases at J, with 12 bases between. The CDR3 contains 14 residues. CDR3 residues: CAISEVGVVSPLHF. CDR3 bases: TGTGCCATCAGTGAAGTAGGGGTTGTTTCACCCCTCCACTTT.

V usage is TRBV5-6 and J usage is TRBJ2-1, with 9 positions matching TRBD1. Germline CDR1 and CDR2: SGHDT and YYEEEE. V lost 7 bases, J lost 3 bases, and 5 bases stayed unmatched. This CDR3 region has 14 residues. The CDR3 protein is CASGRTGDYNEQFF. The CDR3 DNA reads TGTGCCAGCGGTAGGACAGGGGACTACAATGAGCAGTTCTTC. The variable domain in full, with the rest retrieved from reference TRBV5-6 and TRBJ2-1, is DAGVTQSPTHLIKTRGQQVTLRCSPKSGHDTVSWYQQALGQGPQFIFQYYEEEERQRGNFPDRFSGHQFPNYSSELNVNALLLGDSALYLCASGRTGDYNEQFFGPGTRLTVL.

This chain joins TRBV5-1 and TRBJ2-1; D unresolved. The germline gives CDR1 SGHRS, CDR2 YFSETQ. The V end lost 0 bases, the J end lost 0 bases, and 7 bases lay between the germline ends. This CDR3 has 15 amino acids. The CDR3, as DNA: TGCGCCAGCAGCTTGGAAGTCAGCTCCTACAATGAGCAGTTCTTC. Its protein product is CASSLEVSSYNEQFF.

The chain couples TRBV5-1 to TRBJ2-7, with 8 bases lining up with TRBD2. CDR1 SGHRS and CDR2 YFSETQ come from the germline V gene. The CDR3 covers 15 residues. Trimming removed 0 bases from V and 1 base from J; junction bases left unmatched: 3. The CDR3 protein is CASSLVSGDSYEQYF. In DNA, the CDR3 is TGCGCCAGCAGCTTGGTTAGCGGGGATTCCTACGAGCAGTACTTC.

V is TRBV6-5 and J is TRBJ1-2, with 7 bases matching TRBD1. Germline V gives CDR1 MNHEY, CDR2 SVGAGI. The CDR3 sequence is 14 residues long. The V and J ends lost 2 bases and 4 bases, in that order; junction bases with no gene match: 4. CDR3 amino acids: CASSYDRETYGYTF. The CDR3 nucleotides are TGTGCCAGCAGTTACGACAGGGAGACCTATGGCTACACCTTC.

This clone came up a few times. The chain joins TRBV7-9 to TRBJ1-1; tentative D call: TRBD1 (6 bases). Looked up from germline, CDR1 is SEHNR and CDR2 is FQNEAQ (reference sequence). With 3 bases removed from V and 6 bases from J, the gap between germline ends came to 11 bases. The CDR3 loop spans 13 amino acids. The CDR3 sequence is CASSLYTGPEAFF. In DNA, the CDR3 is TGTGCCAGCAGCTTGTACACAGGGCCTGAAGCTTTCTTT.